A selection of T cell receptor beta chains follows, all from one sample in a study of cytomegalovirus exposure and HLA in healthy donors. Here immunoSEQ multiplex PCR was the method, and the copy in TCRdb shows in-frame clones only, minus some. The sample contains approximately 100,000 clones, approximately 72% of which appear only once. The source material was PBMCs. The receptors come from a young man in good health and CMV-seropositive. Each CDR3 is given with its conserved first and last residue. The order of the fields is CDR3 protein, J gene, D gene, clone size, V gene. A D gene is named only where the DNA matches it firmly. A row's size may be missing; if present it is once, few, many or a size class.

CDR3 protein: CASSYSAGFYNEQFF; J gene: TRBJ2-1; D gene: NA; clone size: NA; V gene: TRBV6-5
CDR3 protein: CASSGTAYTYEQYF; J gene: TRBJ2-7; D gene: TRBD1; clone size: NA; V gene: TRBV6-6
CDR3 protein: CASRFGGGAMEQFF; J gene: TRBJ2-1; D gene: TRBD2; clone size: NA; V gene: TRBV28
CDR3 protein: CASSRQDGYEQYF; J gene: TRBJ2-7; D gene: NA; clone size: NA; V gene: TRBV18
CDR3 protein: CASSPGSNTEAFF; J gene: TRBJ1-1; D gene: NA; clone size: NA; V gene: TRBV28
CDR3 protein: CASSLEAGPPSGNTIYF; J gene: TRBJ1-3; D gene: NA; clone size: NA; V gene: TRBV7-9
CDR3 protein: CASSAYTISYEQYF; J gene: TRBJ2-7; D gene: NA; clone size: NA; V gene: TRBV5-6
CDR3 protein: CATSKGGETQYF; J gene: TRBJ2-5; D gene: NA; clone size: NA; V gene: TRBV5-1
CDR3 protein: CAISSPGTGGNYGYTF; J gene: TRBJ1-2; D gene: TRBD1; clone size: NA; V gene: TRBV10-3
CDR3 protein: CASSLGAPMVGGAYEQYF; J gene: TRBJ2-7; D gene: NA; clone size: NA; V gene: TRBV5-1
CDR3 protein: CASSVGFGGENYGYTF; J gene: TRBJ1-2; D gene: NA; clone size: NA; V gene: TRBV9
CDR3 protein: CASSLGRETQYF; J gene: TRBJ2-5; D gene: NA; clone size: NA; V gene: TRBV7-2
CDR3 protein: CAWSVRQFGQPQHF; J gene: TRBJ1-5; D gene: NA; clone size: NA; V gene: TRBV30
CDR3 protein: CASKRAGGGDEQYF; J gene: TRBJ2-7; D gene: TRBD1; clone size: NA; V gene: TRBV5-1
CDR3 protein: CAWSMGTGQPQHF; J gene: TRBJ1-5; D gene: NA; clone size: NA; V gene: TRBV30
CDR3 protein: CASNLVGGYEQYF; J gene: TRBJ2-7; D gene: NA; clone size: NA; V gene: TRBV13
CDR3 protein: CASSLATSGVYEQYF; J gene: TRBJ2-7; D gene: TRBD2; clone size: NA; V gene: TRBV7-2
CDR3 protein: CASSWTGPLRPQHF; J gene: TRBJ1-5; D gene: TRBD1; clone size: few; V gene: TRBV5-8
CDR3 protein: CAWSVGQSNQPQHF; J gene: TRBJ1-5; D gene: NA; clone size: NA; V gene: TRBV30
CDR3 protein: CASSLLGQGVEKLFF; J gene: TRBJ1-4; D gene: TRBD1; clone size: NA; V gene: TRBV7-9
CDR3 protein: CASSLGRGNTEAFF; J gene: TRBJ1-1; D gene: NA; clone size: NA; V gene: TRBV6-5
CDR3 protein: CATTTGGPYEQYF; J gene: TRBJ2-7; D gene: TRBD1; clone size: NA; V gene: TRBV6-1
CDR3 protein: CASSRDKTYEQYF; J gene: TRBJ2-7; D gene: NA; clone size: NA; V gene: TRBV10-1
CDR3 protein: CASSFASGDETQYF; J gene: TRBJ2-5; D gene: TRBD2; clone size: NA; V gene: TRBV5-4
CDR3 protein: CASSGSGTGRYQETQYF; J gene: TRBJ2-5; D gene: TRBD1; clone size: NA; V gene: TRBV2
CDR3 protein: CASSLDGGPPVGYTF; J gene: TRBJ1-2; D gene: NA; clone size: NA; V gene: TRBV5-1
CDR3 protein: CASNSDGLNEQFF; J gene: TRBJ2-1; D gene: NA; clone size: NA; V gene: TRBV11-2
CDR3 protein: CASSPGLLNQPQHF; J gene: TRBJ1-5; D gene: NA; clone size: NA; V gene: TRBV7-9
CDR3 protein: CASSSQRTGASAEAFF; J gene: TRBJ1-1; D gene: TRBD1; clone size: few; V gene: TRBV5-1
CDR3 protein: CASSGAGGSGNTIYF; J gene: TRBJ1-3; D gene: NA; clone size: NA; V gene: TRBV2
CDR3 protein: CASSLAQDSTPHNEQFF; J gene: TRBJ2-1; D gene: NA; clone size: NA; V gene: TRBV7-6
CDR3 protein: CASSFRGVNTEAFF; J gene: TRBJ1-1; D gene: NA; clone size: NA; V gene: TRBV28
CDR3 protein: CASSFGRGASEQFF; J gene: TRBJ2-1; D gene: TRBD2; clone size: NA; V gene: TRBV27
CDR3 protein: CASSLLGDYEQYF; J gene: TRBJ2-7; D gene: NA; clone size: NA; V gene: TRBV5-6
CDR3 protein: CASKVESSYEQYF; J gene: TRBJ2-7; D gene: NA; clone size: few; V gene: TRBV2
CDR3 protein: CASSGQGYDEKLFF; J gene: TRBJ1-4; D gene: TRBD1; clone size: NA; V gene: TRBV27
CDR3 protein: CASSQDSWEVNTEAFF; J gene: TRBJ1-1; D gene: NA; clone size: NA; V gene: TRBV4-1
CDR3 protein: CASSLQQGQYEQYF; J gene: TRBJ2-7; D gene: TRBD1; clone size: NA; V gene: TRBV5-1
CDR3 protein: CASTPRVRGAGTDTQYF; J gene: TRBJ2-3; D gene: NA; clone size: NA; V gene: TRBV19
CDR3 protein: CASSPTGSGGFEQYF; J gene: TRBJ2-7; D gene: TRBD2; clone size: NA; V gene: TRBV6-5
CDR3 protein: CASSSLPGLAGGPNTGELFF; J gene: TRBJ2-2; D gene: TRBD2; clone size: NA; V gene: TRBV13
CDR3 protein: CASSESGGYEQYF; J gene: TRBJ2-7; D gene: NA; clone size: few; V gene: TRBV10-1
CDR3 protein: CAWSLGALLPGSYNSPLHF; J gene: TRBJ1-6; D gene: NA; clone size: NA; V gene: TRBV30
CDR3 protein: CATRDVMLGYGYTF; J gene: TRBJ1-2; D gene: NA; clone size: NA; V gene: TRBV15
CDR3 protein: CASSLIGQGLYEQYF; J gene: TRBJ2-7; D gene: TRBD1; clone size: NA; V gene: TRBV28
CDR3 protein: CASSFYSNTEAFF; J gene: TRBJ1-1; D gene: NA; clone size: NA; V gene: TRBV7-2
CDR3 protein: CASRTGANNSPLHF; J gene: TRBJ1-6; D gene: TRBD1; clone size: NA; V gene: TRBV10-3
CDR3 protein: CASSLGFDSPYNSPLHF; J gene: TRBJ1-6; D gene: NA; clone size: NA; V gene: TRBV5-5
CDR3 protein: CASSNVLGETQYF; J gene: TRBJ2-5; D gene: NA; clone size: NA; V gene: TRBV19
CDR3 protein: CATQMTDIGTGELFF; J gene: TRBJ2-2; D gene: NA; clone size: NA; V gene: TRBV6-5
CDR3 protein: CASSLEVSQIREQYF; J gene: TRBJ2-7; D gene: NA; clone size: NA; V gene: TRBV18
CDR3 protein: CASSLSERGEQYF; J gene: TRBJ2-5; D gene: TRBD2; clone size: NA; V gene: TRBV7-3
CDR3 protein: CASSFEWRKLFF; J gene: TRBJ1-4; D gene: NA; clone size: NA; V gene: TRBV11-2
CDR3 protein: CASSSDRETDTQYF; J gene: TRBJ2-3; D gene: TRBD1; clone size: NA; V gene: TRBV13